This T cell receptor beta chain was sequenced during a study of CD8 T cells in Susac syndrome. From blood CD8+ and CD4+ T cells, the TCR beta chain was sequenced. TEMRA cells were FACS-enriched, unlike CD8+ and CD4+ T cells, which were negatively isolated. After extraction with the RNeasy kit, roughly 0.5 to 1 ug of the RNA was reverse transcribed using random hexamers. The authors amplified TCR beta CDR3 across 54 Vbeta and 13 Jbeta using immunoSEQ multiplex PCR. One entry per CDR3 protein results from TCRdb running MiXCR on the immunoSEQ multiplex PCR reads. The data hold fewer than 200,000 distinct CDR3 sequences, with about 95% observed a single time. The specimen sequenced was CD4+ T cells from PBMCs. The TCR comes from a human donor in good health.

DNA of the CDR3: TGTGCCAGCAGCCTGGACCTGAACTACGAGCAGTACTTC. Amino acids: CASSLDLNYEQYF. The V and J genes are TRBV3-1 and TRBJ2-7; no firm D call. Per the germline V gene, CDR1 is LGHDT and CDR2 is YNNKEL (reference sequence). CDR3 length: 13 amino acids. The V gene lost 4 bases and the J gene lost 3 bases, with 10 bases spanning the gap.